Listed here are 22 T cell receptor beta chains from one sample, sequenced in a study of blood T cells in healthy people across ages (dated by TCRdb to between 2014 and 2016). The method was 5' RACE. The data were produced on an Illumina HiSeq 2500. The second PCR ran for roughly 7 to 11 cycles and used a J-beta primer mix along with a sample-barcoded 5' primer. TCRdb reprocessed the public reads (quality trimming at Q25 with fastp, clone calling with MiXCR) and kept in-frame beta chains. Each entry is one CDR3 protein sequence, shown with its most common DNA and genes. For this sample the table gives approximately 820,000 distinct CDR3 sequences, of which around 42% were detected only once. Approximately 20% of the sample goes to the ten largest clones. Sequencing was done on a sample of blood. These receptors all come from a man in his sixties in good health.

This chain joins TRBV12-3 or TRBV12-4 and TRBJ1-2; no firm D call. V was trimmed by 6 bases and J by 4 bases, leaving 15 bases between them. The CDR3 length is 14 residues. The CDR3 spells CASSLSHTVYGYTF. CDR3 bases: TGTGCCAGCAGCCTATCACATACAGTCTATGGCTACACCTTC.

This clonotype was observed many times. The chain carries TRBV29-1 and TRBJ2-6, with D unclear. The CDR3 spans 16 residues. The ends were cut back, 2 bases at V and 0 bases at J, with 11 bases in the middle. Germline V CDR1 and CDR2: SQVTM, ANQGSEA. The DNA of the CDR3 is TGCAGCGTTGAATGGGCCCCTAGCTCTGGGGCCAACGTCCTGACTTTC. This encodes CSVEWAPSSGANVLTF.

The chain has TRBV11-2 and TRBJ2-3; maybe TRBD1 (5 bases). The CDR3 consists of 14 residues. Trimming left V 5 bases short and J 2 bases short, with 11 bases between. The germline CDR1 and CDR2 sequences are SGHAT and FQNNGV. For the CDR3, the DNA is TGTGCCAGCAGCGGACCAGGGTTCACAGATACGCAGTATTTT. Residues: CASSGPGFTDTQYF.

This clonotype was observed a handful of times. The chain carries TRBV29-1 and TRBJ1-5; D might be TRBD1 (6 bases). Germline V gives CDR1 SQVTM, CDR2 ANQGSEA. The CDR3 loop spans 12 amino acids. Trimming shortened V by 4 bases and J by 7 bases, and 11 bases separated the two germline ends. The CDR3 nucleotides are TGCAGCGTTGCACAGGGAGGACAGCCCCAGCATTTT. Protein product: CSVAQGGQPQHF. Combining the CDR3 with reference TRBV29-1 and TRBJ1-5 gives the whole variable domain SAVISQKPSRDICQRGTSLTIQCQVDSQVTMMFWYRQQPGQSLTLIATANQGSEATYESGFVIDKFPISRPNLTFSTLTVSNMSPEDSSIYLCSVAQGGQPQHFGDGTRLSIL.

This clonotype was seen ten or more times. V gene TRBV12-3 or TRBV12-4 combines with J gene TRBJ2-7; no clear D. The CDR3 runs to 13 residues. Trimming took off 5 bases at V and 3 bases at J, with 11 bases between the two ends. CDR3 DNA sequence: TGTGCCAGCAGTCCCCGGAAAATCTACGAGCAGTACTTC. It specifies CASSPRKIYEQYF.

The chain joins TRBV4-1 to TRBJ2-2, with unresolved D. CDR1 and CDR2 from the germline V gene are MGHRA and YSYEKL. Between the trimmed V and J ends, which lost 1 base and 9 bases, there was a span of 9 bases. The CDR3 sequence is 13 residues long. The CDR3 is CASSQVKPRELFF. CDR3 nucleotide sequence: TGCGCCAGCAGCCAAGTAAAGCCGAGGGAGCTGTTTTTT.

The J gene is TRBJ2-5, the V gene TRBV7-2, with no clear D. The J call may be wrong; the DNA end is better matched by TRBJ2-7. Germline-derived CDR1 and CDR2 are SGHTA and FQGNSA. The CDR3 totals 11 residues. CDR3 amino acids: CASNSLGEQYF. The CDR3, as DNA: TGTGCCAGCAACTCGCTGGGCGAGCAGTACTTC.

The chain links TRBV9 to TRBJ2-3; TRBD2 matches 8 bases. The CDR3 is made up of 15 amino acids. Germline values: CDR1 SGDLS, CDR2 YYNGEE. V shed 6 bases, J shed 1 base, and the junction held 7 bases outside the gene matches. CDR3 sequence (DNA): TGTGCCAGCACTATAACTAGCGGAGGCACAGATACGCAGTATTTT. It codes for CASTITSGGTDTQYF.

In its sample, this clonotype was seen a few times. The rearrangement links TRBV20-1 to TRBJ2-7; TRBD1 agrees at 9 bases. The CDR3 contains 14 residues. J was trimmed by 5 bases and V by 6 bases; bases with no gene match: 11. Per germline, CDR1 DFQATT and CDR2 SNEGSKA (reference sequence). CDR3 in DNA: TGCAGTGCACCGCCGGGACAGGGTGGGAACGAGCAGTACTTC. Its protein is CSAPPGQGGNEQYF.

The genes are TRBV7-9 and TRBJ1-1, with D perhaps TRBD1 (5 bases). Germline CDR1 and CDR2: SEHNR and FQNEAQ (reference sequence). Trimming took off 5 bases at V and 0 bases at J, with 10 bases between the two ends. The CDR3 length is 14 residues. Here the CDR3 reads CASSPTTVNTEAFF. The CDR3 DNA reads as TGTGCCAGCAGCCCGACGACAGTGAACACTGAAGCTTTCTTT.

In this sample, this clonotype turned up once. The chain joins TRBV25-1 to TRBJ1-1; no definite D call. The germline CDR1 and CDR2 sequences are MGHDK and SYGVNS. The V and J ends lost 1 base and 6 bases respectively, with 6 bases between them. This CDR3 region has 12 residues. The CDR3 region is CASSESDAEAFF. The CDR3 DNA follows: TGTGCCAGCAGTGAATCTGACGCTGAAGCTTTCTTT. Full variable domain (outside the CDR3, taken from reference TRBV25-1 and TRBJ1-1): EADIYQTPRYLVIGTGKKITLECSQTMGHDKMYWYQQDPGMELHLIHYSYGVNSTEKGDLSSESTVSRIRTEHFPLTLESARPSHTSQYLCASSESDAEAFFGQGTRLTVV.

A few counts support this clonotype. As DNA, the CDR3 is TGCAGTGCCCAAGGGGCGGGATTGGACACTGAAGCTTTCTTT. It translates to CSAQGAGLDTEAFF. The chain employs TRBV20-1 and TRBJ1-1, with D possibly being TRBD1 (5 bases). The CDR3 has 14 residues. Germline V gives CDR1 DFQATT, CDR2 SNEGSKA (reference sequence). V was pared by 6 bases and J by 3 bases, with 17 bases between.

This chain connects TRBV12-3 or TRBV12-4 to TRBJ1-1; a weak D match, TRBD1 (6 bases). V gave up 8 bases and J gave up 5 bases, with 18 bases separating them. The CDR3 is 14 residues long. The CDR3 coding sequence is TGTGCCAGCCGGACCAGGGGCGGGGTAACTGAAGCTTTCTTT. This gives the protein CASRTRGGVTEAFF.

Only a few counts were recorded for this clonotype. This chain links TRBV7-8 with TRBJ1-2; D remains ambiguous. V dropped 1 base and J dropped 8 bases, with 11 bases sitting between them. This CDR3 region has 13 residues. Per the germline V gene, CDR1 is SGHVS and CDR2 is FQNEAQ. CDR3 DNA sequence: TGTGCCAGCAGCTTAGTGGGGTGGAGCGGCTACACCTTC. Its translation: CASSLVGWSGYTF.

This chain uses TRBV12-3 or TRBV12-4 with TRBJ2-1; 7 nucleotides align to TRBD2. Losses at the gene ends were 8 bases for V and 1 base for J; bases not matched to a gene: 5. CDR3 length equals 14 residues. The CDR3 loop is CASQGGGSYNEQFF. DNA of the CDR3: TGTGCCAGCCAGGGCGGGGGATCCTACAATGAGCAGTTCTTC.

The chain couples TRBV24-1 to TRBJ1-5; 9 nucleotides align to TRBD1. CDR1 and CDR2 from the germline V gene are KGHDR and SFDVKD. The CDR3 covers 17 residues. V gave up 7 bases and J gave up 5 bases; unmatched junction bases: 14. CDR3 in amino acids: CATSRTGAPEVDQPQHF. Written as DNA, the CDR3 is TGTGCCACCAGCAGGACAGGGGCCCCCGAGGTAGATCAGCCCCAGCATTTT.

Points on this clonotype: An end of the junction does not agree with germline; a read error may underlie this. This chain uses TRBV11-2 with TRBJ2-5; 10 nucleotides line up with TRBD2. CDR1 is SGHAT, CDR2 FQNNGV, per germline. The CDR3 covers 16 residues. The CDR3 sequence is CVSTENASGGLETQYF. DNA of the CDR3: TGTGTCAGCACCGAAAACGCTAGCGGGGGCTTGGAGACCCAGTACTTC.

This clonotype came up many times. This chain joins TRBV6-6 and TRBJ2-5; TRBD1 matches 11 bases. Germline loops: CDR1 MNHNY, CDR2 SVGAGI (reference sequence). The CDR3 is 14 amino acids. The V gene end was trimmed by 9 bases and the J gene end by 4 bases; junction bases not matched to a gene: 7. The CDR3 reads CASMDRGRPETQYF. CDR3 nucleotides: TGTGCCAGTATGGACAGGGGGCGCCCAGAGACCCAGTACTTC.

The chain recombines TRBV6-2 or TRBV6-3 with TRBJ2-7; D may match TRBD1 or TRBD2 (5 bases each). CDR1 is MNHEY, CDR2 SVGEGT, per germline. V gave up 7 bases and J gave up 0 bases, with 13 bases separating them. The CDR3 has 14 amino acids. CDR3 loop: CASNPAGSSYEQYF. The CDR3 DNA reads TGTGCCAGCAATCCGGCAGGGAGCTCCTACGAGCAGTACTTC.

The CDR3 DNA is TGTGCCAGCAGGAGAGTAGAGACCCAGTACTTC. It translates to CASRRVETQYF. The chain couples TRBV11-2 to TRBJ2-7; D is uncertain. The J call may be mistaken, given a closer DNA end match to TRBJ2-5. Germline CDR1 SGHAT, CDR2 FQNNGV. There are 11 residues in the CDR3.

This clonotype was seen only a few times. DNA of the CDR3: TGTGCCAGCTCACCGCTCGGTCAGATAGAGACCCAGTACTTC. Residues: CASSPLGQIETQYF. V usage is TRBV18 and J usage is TRBJ2-5; D ambiguous. The germline gives CDR1 KGHSH, CDR2 LQKENI. The V end was cut by 3 bases, the J end by 4 bases, with 12 bases between. The CDR3 has 14 amino acids. The full variable domain, rest sourced from reference TRBV18 and TRBJ2-5, is NAGVMQNPRHLVRRRGQEARLRCSPMKGHSHVYWYRQLPEEGLKFMVYLQKENIIDESGMPKERFSAEFPKEGPSILRIQQVVRGDSAAYFCASSPLGQIETQYFGPGTRLLVL.

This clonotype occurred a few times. The CDR3 protein is CSARRRTPDTQYF. The DNA of the CDR3 is TGCAGTGCTAGAAGAAGGACTCCCGATACGCAGTATTTT. The gene calls are TRBV20-1 and TRBJ2-3; tentative D call: TRBD2 (5 bases). The germline gives CDR1 DFQATT, CDR2 SNEGSKA (reference sequence). The CDR3 runs to 13 residues. V lost 2 bases and J lost 6, with 12 bases in between.